Listed below are T cell receptor beta chains from one sample, sequenced in a study of response to subunit inactivated influenza vaccine. MiXCR, applied by TCRdb to the RT-PCR reads, yields one record per CDR3 protein. The sample yields hundreds of thousands of distinct CDR3 sequences, 9.5% to 15% seen once. The sequences come from non-naive T cells sorted from PBMCs, collected around two weeks before vaccination. The receptors shown here come from a man aged 45 to 65 who received an inactivated influenza vaccine. Both conserved end residues are part of each CDR3. A D gene is named only where the DNA matches it firmly. Rows may omit the clone size; those that give it use once, few, many or a size class.

NA TRBD1 TRBJ1-2 TRBV4-3 TGCGCCAGCAGCCAAGACCTGAGGACAGGCTCGGAGGGGGGCTACACCTTC CASSQDLRTGSEGGYTF
NA TRBD2 TRBJ2-2 TRBV5-1 TGCGCCAGCAAAGAAAGTAGCGGGGTGAACACCGGGGAGCTGTTTTTT CASKESSGVNTGELFF
many NA TRBJ2-7 TRBV27 TGTGCCAGCAGGCCAGGCGGGGTTTCCTACGAGCAGTACTTC CASRPGGVSYEQYF
few TRBD2 TRBJ2-2 TRBV10-3 TGTGCCATCAACCTAGCGGAAACGAACACCGGGGAGCTGTTTTTT CAINLAETNTGELFF
few TRBD1 TRBJ2-7 TRBV3-1 TGTGCCAGCAGCCAGACAGGGAGACCCTCCTACGAGCAGTACTTC CASSQTGRPSYEQYF
NA NA TRBJ2-5 TRBV28 TGTGCCAGCATCGCAAGGGCGGTCGGGGAGACCCAGTACTTC CASIARAVGETQYF
NA NA TRBJ1-2 TRBV11-1 TGTGCCAGCAGACAAATCGGGGGCAGAGCAAACGCTAACTATGGCTACACCTTC CASRQIGGRANANYGYTF
few NA TRBJ1-5 TRBV7-2 TGTGCCAGCAGCGAAATGGGGGACTTAAGTCAGCCCCAGCATTTT CASSEMGDLSQPQHF
NA TRBD2 TRBJ2-7 TRBV6-2/TRBV6-3 TGTGCCAGCAGTTTAGCGGGAAGTGTTTACGAGCAGTACTTC CASSLAGSVYEQYF
many NA TRBJ1-5 TRBV2 TGTGCCAGCAGTCAGACCGGGAAAGCAAGCAATCAGCCCCAGCATTTT CASSQTGKASNQPQHF
many NA TRBJ2-7 TRBV4-3 TGCGCCAGCAGCCAATGGGTGGGCTACGAGCAGTACTTC CASSQWVGYEQYF
few NA TRBJ2-3 TRBV28 TGTGCCAGCAGGCCCTATATAGCGGGCACAGATACGCAGTATTTT CASRPYIAGTDTQYF
few TRBD1 TRBJ2-7 TRBV5-1 TGCGCCAGCAGGAAAGACCCGGGACAGGGCTCCTACGAGCAGTACTTC CASRKDPGQGSYEQYF
NA NA TRBJ1-2 TRBV5-1 TGCGCCAGCAGCCAGACCACACACGGCTCCTATGGCTACACCTTC CASSQTTHGSYGYTF
many NA TRBJ2-2 TRBV10-3 TGTGCCATCCGTCCGGGGAACACCGGGGAGCTGTTTTTT CAIRPGNTGELFF
NA TRBD1 TRBJ1-6 TRBV10-2 TGCGCCAGCATCCTACTGGACAGGGGCCCCCTTGGGCGGCCCCTCCACTTT CASILLDRGPLGRPLHF
few NA TRBJ1-5 TRBV20-1 TGCAGTGCTAGAGGGACGCCTGGGGGGCCCCAGCATTTT CSARGTPGGPQHF
few NA TRBJ2-2 TRBV29-1 TGCAGCGTTGACCAGGGTGGCGGGGAGCTGTTTTTT CSVDQGGGELFF
NA TRBD1 TRBJ1-6 TRBV20-1 TGCAGTGCTAGGCCGGGACAGGGAAGCAATTCACCCCTCCACTTT CSARPGQGSNSPLHF
few TRBD1 TRBJ2-7 TRBV5-1 TGCGCCAGCAGCTTGGATGGCAGGGGGCATTCCTTTTCCGAGCAGTACTTC CASSLDGRGHSFSEQYF
NA NA TRBJ2-1 TRBV7-7 TGTGCCAGCAGCTTAGGCCCTTATTCTAGCCGATCCCACAATGAGCAGTTCTTC CASSLGPYSSRSHNEQFF
few TRBD2 TRBJ2-2 TRBV6-2/TRBV6-3 TGTGCCGCCCGGGCTAGCGGTACCGGGGAGCTGTTTTTT CAARASGTGELFF
NA NA TRBJ2-3 TRBV4-3 TGCGCCAGCAGTCTATCGCTGGCAGATACGCAGTATTTT CASSLSLADTQYF
few TRBD1 TRBJ2-7 TRBV20-1 TGCAGTGCTAGAGCGGGACAGGGATATGAGCAGTACTTC CSARAGQGYEQYF
NA TRBD2 TRBJ2-3 TRBV12-3/TRBV12-4 TGTGCCAGCAGTTTAAAGGCTAGCGGGGGGACTAGCACAGATACGCAGTATTTT CASSLKASGGTSTDTQYF
many TRBD2 TRBJ2-2 TRBV5-4 TGTGCCAGCAGCTTGGCCTCGTGGGGACTAGCGGGAGTGACGAACACCGGGGAGCTGTTTTTT CASSLASWGLAGVTNTGELFF
few TRBD1 TRBJ1-2 TRBV29-1 TGCAGCGTTGGCGGGACAGGGGACTATGGCTACACCTTC CSVGGTGDYGYTF
NA TRBD1 TRBJ2-7 TRBV5-1 TGCGCCAGCAGCTCAAACTCCGGGACAGGGGCGTACGGGCAGTACTTC CASSSNSGTGAYGQYF
few NA TRBJ1-4 TRBV24-1 TGTGCCACCAGTGCGGTCAATAACGAAAAACTGTTTTTT CATSAVNNEKLFF
NA NA TRBJ2-7 TRBV12-3/TRBV12-4 TGTGCCAGCAGTCTAAGACAAGTCTACGAGCAGTACTTC CASSLRQVYEQYF
many TRBD2 TRBJ2-1 TRBV7-2 TGTGCCAGCAGCTTACAGGCGGGAGGGTACAATGAGCAGTTCTTC CASSLQAGGYNEQFF
many TRBD2 TRBJ2-1 TRBV11-2 TGTGCCAGCAGCTTAGTACTTGGGGGGAGGGGTAATGAGCAGTTCTTC CASSLVLGGRGNEQFF
NA TRBD2 TRBJ2-1 TRBV20-1 TGCAGTGCTAGAGAGCGGGGGGTTATCTACAATGAGCAGTTCTTC CSARERGVIYNEQFF
NA NA TRBJ2-1 TRBV11-1 TGTGCCAGCAGCTCTCAACCGGGACTGACGGAGCAGTTCTTC CASSSQPGLTEQFF
NA NA TRBJ1-1 TRBV5-6 TGTGCCAGCAGCTTGGGACCAGACAGGATCTACATGAACACTGAAGCTTTCTTT CASSLGPDRIYMNTEAFF
few NA TRBJ2-7 TRBV28 TGTGCCAGCAGCCCAGGGGGGGGCAGGACTTACGAGCAGTACTTC CASSPGGGRTYEQYF
few NA TRBJ1-2 TRBV4-2 TGTGCCAGCAGCCAAGAGTCGGGGCGCGGCTATGGCTACACCTTC CASSQESGRGYGYTF
many TRBD2 TRBJ2-1 TRBV3-1 TGTGCCAGCAGCCAAGATCCCCTAGCGGCCTACAATGAGCAGTTCTTC CASSQDPLAAYNEQFF
NA TRBD2 TRBJ2-3 TRBV4-3 TGCGCCAGCAGCACCCGGACTAGCGGGAGTATAGATACGCAGTATTTT CASSTRTSGSIDTQYF
NA NA TRBJ2-4 TRBV14 TGTGCCAGCAGCCAAGGCCGACAGCCCGGTTCCAAAAACATTCAGTACTTC CASSQGRQPGSKNIQYF
few NA TRBJ2-1 TRBV21-1 TGTGCCAGCATCATTACCAGGGGGCGACGATGCTCCTACAATGAGCAGTTCTTC CASIITRGRRCSYNEQFF
few NA TRBJ2-7 TRBV5-1 TGCGCCAGCAGCTTGTCCGGTCTATCCTCCTACGAGCAGTACTTC CASSLSGLSSYEQYF
many TRBD1 TRBJ1-1 TRBV29-1 TGCAGCATCAGGGACAGACTGAACACTGAAGCTTTCTTT CSIRDRLNTEAFF
many NA TRBJ2-1 TRBV4-3 TGCGCCAGCAGCCCCGTTCGGGGGGCTTACAATGAGCAGTTCTTC CASSPVRGAYNEQFF
few NA TRBJ2-6 TRBV2 TGTGCCACCACCCGGGGTGTTGGGGCCAACGTCCTGACTTTC CATTRGVGANVLTF
many TRBD2 TRBJ2-7 TRBV7-9 TGTGCCAGCGGACTAGCGGGAGTTGTTGAGCAGTACTTC CASGLAGVVEQYF
few NA TRBJ2-5 TRBV16 TGTGCCAGCAGCCCGGACAGCCAAGAGACCCAGTACTTC CASSPDSQETQYF